The sequence of this T cell receptor (beta chain) was determined in a study of blood T cell repertoires in COVID-19. In the study overall: Whether acute or convalescent, the COVID-19 samples came from the United States, Italy and Spain. Nucleic acid was either cDNA or gDNA, and it came from T cells, B-cell-depleted T cells, or PBMCs.

Original processing methods: Reference gene primer amplification gave estimated nucleated cell counts. The assay was immunoSEQ multiplex PCR, and TCRdb's table has in-frame clones only and misses some. For V, J and clone size, that table is used; D and trimming come from the DNA. The profile covers 130,000 to 150,000 clones, with about 85% appearing a single time and roughly 2.5% taken by the ten largest. Unmatched junction bases numbered 14, after V lost 8 bases and J lost 9 bases. The CDR3 has 15 amino acids. From germline, CDR1 is LNHDA and CDR2 SQIVND (reference sequence). The receptor's source is a human donor with acute or convalescent COVID-19. The donor label of this sample is uncertain. Sequenced input: peripheral blood. This chain connects TRBV19 to TRBJ2-4, with 9 bases that match TRBD1. The CDR3 nucleotides read TGTGCCAGTTCATACAGGGGGCGAGCCGAGGGCATTCAGTACTTC. Encoded protein: CASSYRGRAEGIQYF.